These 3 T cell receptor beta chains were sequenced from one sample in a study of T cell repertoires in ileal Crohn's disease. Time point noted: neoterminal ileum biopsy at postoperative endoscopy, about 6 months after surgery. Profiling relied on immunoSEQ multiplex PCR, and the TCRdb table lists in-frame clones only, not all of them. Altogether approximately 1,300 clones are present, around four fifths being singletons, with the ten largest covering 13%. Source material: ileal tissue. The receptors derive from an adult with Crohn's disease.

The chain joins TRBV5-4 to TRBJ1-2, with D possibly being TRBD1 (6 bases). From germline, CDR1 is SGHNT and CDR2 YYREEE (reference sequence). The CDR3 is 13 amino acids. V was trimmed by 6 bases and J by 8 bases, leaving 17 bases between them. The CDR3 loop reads CASTPWGAEGYTF. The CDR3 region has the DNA TGTGCCAGCACCCCCTGGGGGGCGGAAGGCTACACCTTC.

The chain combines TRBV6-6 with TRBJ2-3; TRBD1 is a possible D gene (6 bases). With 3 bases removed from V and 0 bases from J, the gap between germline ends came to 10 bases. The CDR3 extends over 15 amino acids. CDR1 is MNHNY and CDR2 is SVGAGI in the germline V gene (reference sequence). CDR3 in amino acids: CASSYQGSSTDTQYF. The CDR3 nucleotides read TGTGCCAGCAGTTATCAGGGGTCCAGCACAGATACGCAGTATTTT.

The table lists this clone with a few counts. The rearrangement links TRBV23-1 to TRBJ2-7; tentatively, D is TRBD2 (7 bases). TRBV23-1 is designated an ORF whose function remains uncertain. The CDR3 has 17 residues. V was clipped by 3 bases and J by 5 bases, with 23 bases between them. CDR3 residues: CASSHPSGAGAMDEQYF. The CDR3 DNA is TGCGCCAGCAGTCACCCCAGCGGGGCAGGGGCCATGGACGAGCAGTACTTC.